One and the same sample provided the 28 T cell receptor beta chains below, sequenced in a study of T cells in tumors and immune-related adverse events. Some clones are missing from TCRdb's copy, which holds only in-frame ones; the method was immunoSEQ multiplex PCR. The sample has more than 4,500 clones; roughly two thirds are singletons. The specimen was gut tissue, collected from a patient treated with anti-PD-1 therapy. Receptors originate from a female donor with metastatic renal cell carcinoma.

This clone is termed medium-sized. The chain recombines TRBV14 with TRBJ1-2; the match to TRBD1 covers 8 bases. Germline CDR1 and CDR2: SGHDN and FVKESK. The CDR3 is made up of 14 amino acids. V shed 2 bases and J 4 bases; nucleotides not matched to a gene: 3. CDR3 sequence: CASSQQGAIYGYTF. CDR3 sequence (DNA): TGTGCCAGCAGCCAACAGGGGGCTATCTATGGCTACACCTTC.

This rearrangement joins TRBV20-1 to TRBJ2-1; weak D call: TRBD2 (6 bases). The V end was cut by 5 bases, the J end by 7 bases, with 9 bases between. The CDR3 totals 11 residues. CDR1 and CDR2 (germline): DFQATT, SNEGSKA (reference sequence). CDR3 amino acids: CSALGGNEQFF. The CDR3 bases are TGCAGTGCTTTAGGAGGGAATGAGCAGTTCTTC.

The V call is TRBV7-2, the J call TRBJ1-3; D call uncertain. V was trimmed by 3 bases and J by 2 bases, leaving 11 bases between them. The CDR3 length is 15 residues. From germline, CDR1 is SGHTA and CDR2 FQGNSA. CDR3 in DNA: TGTGCCAGCAGCTTCGGGGTCCCACCTGGAAACACCATATATTTT. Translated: CASSFGVPPGNTIYF.

Here the CDR3 reads CASRIVGDYNNEQFF. CDR3 DNA: TGTGCCAGTAGGATCGTTGGGGACTATAACAATGAGCAGTTCTTC. This chain connects TRBV19 to TRBJ2-1; TRBD2 matches at 7 bases. After removal of 6 bases from V and 5 bases from J, the junction contained 10 bases not matched to a gene. The length of the CDR3 is 15 residues. In germline, CDR1 is LNHDA, CDR2 SQIVND (reference sequence).

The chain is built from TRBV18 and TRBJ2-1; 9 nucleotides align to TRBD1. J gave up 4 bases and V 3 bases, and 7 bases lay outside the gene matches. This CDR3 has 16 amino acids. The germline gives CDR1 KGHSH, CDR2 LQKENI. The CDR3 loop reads CASSPTGTGKYNEQFF. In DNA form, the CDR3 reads TGTGCCAGCTCACCGACCGGGACAGGGAAGTACAATGAGCAGTTCTTC. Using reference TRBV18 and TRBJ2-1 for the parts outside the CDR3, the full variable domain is NAGVMQNPRHLVRRRGQEARLRCSPMKGHSHVYWYRQLPEEGLKFMVYLQKENIIDESGMPKERFSAEFPKEGPSILRIQQVVRGDSAAYFCASSPTGTGKYNEQFFGPGTRLTVL.

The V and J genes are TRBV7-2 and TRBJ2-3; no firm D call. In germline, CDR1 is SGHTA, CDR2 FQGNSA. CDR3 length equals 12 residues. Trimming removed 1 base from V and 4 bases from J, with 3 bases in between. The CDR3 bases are TGTGCCAGCAGCTTAGTGGCAGATACGCAGTATTTT. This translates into CASSLVADTQYF.

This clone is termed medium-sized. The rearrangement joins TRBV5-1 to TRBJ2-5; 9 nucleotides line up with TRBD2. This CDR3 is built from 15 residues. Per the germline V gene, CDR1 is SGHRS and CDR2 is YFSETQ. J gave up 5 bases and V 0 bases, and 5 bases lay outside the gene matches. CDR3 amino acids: CASSLAFAGGETQYF. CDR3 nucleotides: TGCGCCAGCAGCTTGGCCTTTGCGGGAGGGGAGACCCAGTACTTC.

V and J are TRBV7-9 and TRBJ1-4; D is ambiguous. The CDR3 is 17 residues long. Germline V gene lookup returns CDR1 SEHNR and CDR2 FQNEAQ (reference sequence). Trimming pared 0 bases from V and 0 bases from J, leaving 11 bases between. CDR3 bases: TGTGCCAGCAGCTTAGCGAGTGGCACAGCAACTAATGAAAAACTGTTTTTT. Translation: CASSLASGTATNEKLFF.

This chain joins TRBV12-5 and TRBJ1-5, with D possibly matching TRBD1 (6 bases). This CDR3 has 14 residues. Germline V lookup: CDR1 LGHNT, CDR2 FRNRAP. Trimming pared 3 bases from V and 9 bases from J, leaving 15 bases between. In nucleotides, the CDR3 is TGTGCTAGTGGTTTACAACAGGGCGAAGGGCCCCAGCATTTT. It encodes CASGLQQGEGPQHF.

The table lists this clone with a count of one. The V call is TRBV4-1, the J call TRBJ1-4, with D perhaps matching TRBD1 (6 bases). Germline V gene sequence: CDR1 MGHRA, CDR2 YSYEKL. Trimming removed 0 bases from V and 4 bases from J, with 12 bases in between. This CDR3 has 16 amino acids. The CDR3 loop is CASSQDPGAGNEKLFF. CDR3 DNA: TGCGCCAGCAGCCAAGATCCGGGGGCCGGTAATGAAAAACTGTTTTTT.

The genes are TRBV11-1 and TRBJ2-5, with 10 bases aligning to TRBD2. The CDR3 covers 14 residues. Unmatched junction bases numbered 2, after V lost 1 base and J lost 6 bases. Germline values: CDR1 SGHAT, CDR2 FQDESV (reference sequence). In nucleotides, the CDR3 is TGTGCCAGCAGCTTAGAACTAGCGGGGAAGACCCAGTACTTC. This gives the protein CASSLELAGKTQYF.

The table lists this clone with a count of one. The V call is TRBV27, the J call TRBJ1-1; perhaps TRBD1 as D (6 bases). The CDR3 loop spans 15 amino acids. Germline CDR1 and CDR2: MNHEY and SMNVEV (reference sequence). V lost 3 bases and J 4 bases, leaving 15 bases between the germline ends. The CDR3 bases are TGTGCCAGCAGTTTGTTTGGGGGCATGGGCACTGAAGCTTTCTTT. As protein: CASSLFGGMGTEAFF.

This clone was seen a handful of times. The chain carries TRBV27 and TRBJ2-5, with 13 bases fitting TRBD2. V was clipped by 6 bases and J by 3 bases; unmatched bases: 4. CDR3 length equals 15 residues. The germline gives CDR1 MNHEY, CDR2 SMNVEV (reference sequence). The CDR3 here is CASSTSGREKETQYF. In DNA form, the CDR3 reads TGTGCCAGCAGCACTAGCGGGAGGGAAAAAGAGACCCAGTACTTC.

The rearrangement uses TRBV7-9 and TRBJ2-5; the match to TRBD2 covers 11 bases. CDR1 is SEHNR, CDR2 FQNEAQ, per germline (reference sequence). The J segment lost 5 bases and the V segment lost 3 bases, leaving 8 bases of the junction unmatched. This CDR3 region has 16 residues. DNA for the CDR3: TGTGCCAGCAGCTTGTGGCTAGCGGGGGGACTGGAGACCCAGTACTTC. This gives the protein CASSLWLAGGLETQYF.

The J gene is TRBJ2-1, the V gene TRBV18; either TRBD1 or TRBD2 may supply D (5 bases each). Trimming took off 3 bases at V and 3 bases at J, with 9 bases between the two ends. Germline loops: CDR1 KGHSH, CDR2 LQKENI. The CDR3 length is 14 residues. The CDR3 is CASSPMGDYNEQFF. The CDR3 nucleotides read TGTGCCAGCTCACCTATGGGGGACTACAATGAGCAGTTCTTC.

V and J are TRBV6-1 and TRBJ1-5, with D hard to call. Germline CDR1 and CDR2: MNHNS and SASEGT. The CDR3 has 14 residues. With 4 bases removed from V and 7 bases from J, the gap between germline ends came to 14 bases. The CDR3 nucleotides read TGTGCCAGCAGTGTCGGCCAGTCGGGCCAGCCCCAGCATTTT. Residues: CASSVGQSGQPQHF.

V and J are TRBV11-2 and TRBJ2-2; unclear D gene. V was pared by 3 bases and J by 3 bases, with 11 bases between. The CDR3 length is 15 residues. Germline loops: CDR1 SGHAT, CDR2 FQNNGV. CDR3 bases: TGTGCCAGCAGCTTCACAGCAACAGACACCGGGGAGCTGTTTTTT. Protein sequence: CASSFTATDTGELFF.

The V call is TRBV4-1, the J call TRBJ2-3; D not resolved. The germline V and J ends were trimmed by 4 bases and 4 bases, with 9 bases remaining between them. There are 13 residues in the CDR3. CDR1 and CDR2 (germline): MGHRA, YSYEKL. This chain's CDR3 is CASSPRAPDTQYF. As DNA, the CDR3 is TGCGCCAGCAGCCCACGGGCCCCAGATACGCAGTATTTT.

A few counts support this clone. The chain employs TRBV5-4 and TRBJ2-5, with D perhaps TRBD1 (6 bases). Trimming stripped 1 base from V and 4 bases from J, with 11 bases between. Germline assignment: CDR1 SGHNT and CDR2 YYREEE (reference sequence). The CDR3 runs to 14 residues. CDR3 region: CASSLIGGSETQYF. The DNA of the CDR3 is TGTGCCAGCAGCTTGATTGGGGGCTCAGAGACCCAGTACTTC.

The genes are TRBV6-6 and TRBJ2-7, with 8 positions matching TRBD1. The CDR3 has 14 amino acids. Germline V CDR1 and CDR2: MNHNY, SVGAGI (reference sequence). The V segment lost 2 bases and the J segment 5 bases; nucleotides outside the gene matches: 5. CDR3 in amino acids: CASSYGQGGDEQYF. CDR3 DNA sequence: TGTGCCAGCAGTTACGGACAGGGCGGGGACGAGCAGTACTTC.

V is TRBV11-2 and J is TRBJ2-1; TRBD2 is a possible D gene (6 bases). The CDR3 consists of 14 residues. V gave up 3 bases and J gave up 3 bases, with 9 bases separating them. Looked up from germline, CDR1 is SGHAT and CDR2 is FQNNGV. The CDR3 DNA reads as TGTGCCAGCAGCTTTTTGACTAGCTACAATGAGCAGTTCTTC. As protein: CASSFLTSYNEQFF.

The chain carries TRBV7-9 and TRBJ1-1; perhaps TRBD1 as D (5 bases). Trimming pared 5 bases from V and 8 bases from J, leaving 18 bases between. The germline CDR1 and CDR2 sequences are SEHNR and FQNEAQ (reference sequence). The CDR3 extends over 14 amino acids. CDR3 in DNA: TGTGCCAGCAGCAAACAGGTCCAGTGGGGCGAAGCTTTCTTT. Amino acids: CASSKQVQWGEAFF.

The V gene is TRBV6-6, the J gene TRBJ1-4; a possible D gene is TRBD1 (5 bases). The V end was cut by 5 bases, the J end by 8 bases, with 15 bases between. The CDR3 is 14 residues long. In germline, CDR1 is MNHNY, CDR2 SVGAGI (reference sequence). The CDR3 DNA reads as TGTGCCAGCAGTGACGCAGGGAACGGCGAAAAACTGTTTTTT. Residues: CASSDAGNGEKLFF.

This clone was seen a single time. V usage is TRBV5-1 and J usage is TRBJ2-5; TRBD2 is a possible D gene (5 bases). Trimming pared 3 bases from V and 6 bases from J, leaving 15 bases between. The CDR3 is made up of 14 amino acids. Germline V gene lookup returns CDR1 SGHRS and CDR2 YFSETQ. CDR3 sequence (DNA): TGCGCCAGCAGCTCCGCTACCGACGGGAAGACCCAGTACTTC. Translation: CASSSATDGKTQYF.

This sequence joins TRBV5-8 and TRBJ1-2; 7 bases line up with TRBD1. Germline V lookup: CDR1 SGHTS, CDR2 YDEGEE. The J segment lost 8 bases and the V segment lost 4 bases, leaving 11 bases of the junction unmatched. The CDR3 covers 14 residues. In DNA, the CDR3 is TGTGCCAGCAGCGCTACGAGGACAGGACGGGGCTACACCTTC. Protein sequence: CASSATRTGRGYTF. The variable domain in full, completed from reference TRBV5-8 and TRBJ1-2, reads EAGVTQSPTHLIKTRGQQATLRCSPISGHTSVYWYQQALGLGLQFLLWYDEGEERNRGNFPPRFSGRQFPNYSSELNVNALELEDSALYLCASSATRTGRGYTFGSGTRLTVV.

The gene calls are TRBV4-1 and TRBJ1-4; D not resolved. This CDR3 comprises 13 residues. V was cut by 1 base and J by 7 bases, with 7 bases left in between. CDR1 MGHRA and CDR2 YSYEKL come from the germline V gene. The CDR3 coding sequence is TGCGCCAGCAGCCAAGTCTCCGGTGAAAAACTGTTTTTT. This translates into CASSQVSGEKLFF.

The CDR3 here is CASSLAGGSSGNTIYF. The CDR3 DNA follows: TGTGCCAGCAGCTTGGCCGGGGGGTCCTCTGGAAACACCATATATTTT. This chain joins TRBV5-5 and TRBJ1-3; D is possibly TRBD1 (5 bases). The CDR3 consists of 16 residues. Trimming took off 0 bases at V and 0 bases at J, with 10 bases between the two ends. Looked up from germline, CDR1 is SGHKS and CDR2 is YYEKEE (reference sequence).

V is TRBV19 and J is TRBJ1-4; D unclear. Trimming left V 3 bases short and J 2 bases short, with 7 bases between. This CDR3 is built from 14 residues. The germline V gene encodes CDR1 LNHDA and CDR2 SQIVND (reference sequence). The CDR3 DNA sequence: TGTGCCAGTAGTATCGGCACGACTAATGAAAAACTGTTTTTT. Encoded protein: CASSIGTTNEKLFF.